This TCR beta chain emerged from a study of blood T cells in healthy people across ages. Findings and limits, study-wide: Leaving the PBMCs unsorted stopped any conclusive comparison of naive versus antigen-experienced cells.

A sample-barcoded 5' primer and a J-beta primer mix were used in a second PCR of about 6 to 12 cycles. Unique molecular identifiers of 12 random nucleotides labeled each cDNA. One entry per CDR3 protein, called by TCRdb with MiXCR from the 5' RACE reads. This table has about 1,400,000 distinct CDR3 sequences, roughly 40% appearing once. Caucasian, healthy and from Russia, the donors were aged between about 6 and 100. Each sample provided at least 5 micrograms of extracted total RNA. V gave up 3 bases and J gave up 3 bases, with 14 bases separating them. CDR3 length: 15 residues. Worth noting for this clonotype: Its specificity is not known.

The receptor's source is a woman in her late teens or twenties in good health. Sequenced: blood. This chain uses TRBV12-3 or TRBV12-4 with TRBJ1-2, with D possibly TRBD1 on 6 matching bases. The CDR3 coding sequence is TGTGCCAGCAGTTTTGGAGCAAGGACAGACTATGGCTACACCTTC. Its translation: CASSFGARTDYGYTF.